This T cell receptor (beta chain) was obtained from a study of cytomegalovirus exposure and HLA in healthy donors. Study conclusions and caveats: Most CMV-associated TCR beta chains appeared HLA-restricted in a later analysis. The authors reported that TCR beta sequences could predict HLA-A and HLA-B alleles. These predictions were accurate for most subjects in the first cohort.

The V gene's germline CDR1 is SQVTM and CDR2 ANQGSEA. This CDR3 is built from 14 residues. J gave up 4 bases and V 7 bases, and 9 bases lay outside the gene matches. This clone was detected only a few times. No antigen is known for it. All the people who gave samples were healthy bone marrow donors. The PCR contained 60 Vbeta and 13 Jbeta primers. Study processing details: Around 11 million shared chains were among the 60 million to 80 million unique TCR beta chains that a later analysis counted. Sequencing was performed with immunoSEQ multiplex PCR; in TCRdb, only in-frame clones are kept and a portion is missing. D and trimming were read from the DNA, whereas the V and J calls and clone size are those reported in that table. The sample holds around 140,000 clones, over 65% seen once.

The chain employs TRBV29-1 and TRBJ1-4; 7 bases match TRBD1. The receptor comes from a man aged 40-49 years in good health and CMV-seronegative. Source material: PBMCs. The CDR3 loop reads CSAAGQNHNEKLFF. The CDR3 DNA reads as TGCAGCGCGGCGGGACAGAATCATAATGAAAAACTGTTTTTT.